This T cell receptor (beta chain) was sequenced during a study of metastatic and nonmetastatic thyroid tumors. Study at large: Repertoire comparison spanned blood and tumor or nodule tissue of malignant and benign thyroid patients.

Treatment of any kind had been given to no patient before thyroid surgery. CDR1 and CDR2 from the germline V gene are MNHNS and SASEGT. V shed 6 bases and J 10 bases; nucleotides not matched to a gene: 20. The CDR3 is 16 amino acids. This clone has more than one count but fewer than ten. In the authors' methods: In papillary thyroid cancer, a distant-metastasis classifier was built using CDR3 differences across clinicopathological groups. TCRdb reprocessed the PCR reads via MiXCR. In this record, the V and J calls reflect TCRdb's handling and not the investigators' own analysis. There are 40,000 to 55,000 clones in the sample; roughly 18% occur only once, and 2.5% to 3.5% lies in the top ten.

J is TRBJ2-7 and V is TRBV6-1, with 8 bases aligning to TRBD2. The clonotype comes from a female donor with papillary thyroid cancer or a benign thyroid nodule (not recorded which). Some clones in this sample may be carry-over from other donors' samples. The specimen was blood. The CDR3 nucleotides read TGTGCCAGCAGCAGGGCCTCTAGCGGGCGTACCTACTATCAGTACTTC. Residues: CASSRASSGRTYYQYF.